The sequence of this T cell receptor (beta chain) was determined in a study of cytomegalovirus exposure and HLA in healthy donors. Study-wide points: The tendency of first-cohort TCR clusters to co-occur in the 120 validation repertoires was the finding of a later analysis.

As for this clone: Its antigen remains unidentified.

The method was immunoSEQ multiplex PCR; TCRdb's version includes in-frame clones alone and lacks a portion of them. This table holds about 140,000 clones, 70% to 90% found once. In germline, CDR1 is SGHRS, CDR2 YFSETQ. This CDR3 region has 15 residues. V lost 4 bases and J 1 base, leaving 14 bases between the germline ends. The sequence derives from a woman aged 18-29 years in good health and CMV-seropositive. This sequence joins TRBV5-1 and TRBJ1-1, with a tentative D call TRBD1 (5 bases). The sequencing input was PBMCs. The CDR3 nucleotides are TGCGCCAGCAGCGCCTTACAGGCGACGAACACTGAAGCTTTCTTT. It yields the protein CASSALQATNTEAFF.